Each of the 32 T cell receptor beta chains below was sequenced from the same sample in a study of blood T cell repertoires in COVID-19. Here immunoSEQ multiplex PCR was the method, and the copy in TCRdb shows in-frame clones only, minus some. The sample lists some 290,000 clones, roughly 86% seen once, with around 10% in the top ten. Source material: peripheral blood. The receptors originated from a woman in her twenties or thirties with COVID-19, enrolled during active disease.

CDR3 nucleotide sequence: TGTGCCAGCAGCTTAGGCGGGGGACAAGAGACCCAGTACTTC. Translation: CASSLGGGQETQYF. V is TRBV11-3 and J is TRBJ2-5; 7 positions match TRBD2. V lost 1 base, J lost 2 bases, and 1 base stayed unmatched. Germline V gene sequence: CDR1 SGHNT, CDR2 YENEEA. The CDR3 runs to 14 residues.

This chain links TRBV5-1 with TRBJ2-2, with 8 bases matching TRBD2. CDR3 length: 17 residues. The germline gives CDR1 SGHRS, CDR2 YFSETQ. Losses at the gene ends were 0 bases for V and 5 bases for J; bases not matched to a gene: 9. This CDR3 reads CASSLGLAGGLTGELFF. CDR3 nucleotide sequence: TGCGCCAGCAGCTTGGGTCTGGCGGGGGGCCTGACCGGGGAGCTGTTTTTT.

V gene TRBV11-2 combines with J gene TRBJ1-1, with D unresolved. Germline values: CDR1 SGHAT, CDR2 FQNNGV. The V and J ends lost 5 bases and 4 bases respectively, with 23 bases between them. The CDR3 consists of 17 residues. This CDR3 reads CASSPPRAGGQLTEAFF. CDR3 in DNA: TGTGCCAGCAGCCCCCCCCGGGCAGGCGGGCAGCTCACTGAAGCTTTCTTT. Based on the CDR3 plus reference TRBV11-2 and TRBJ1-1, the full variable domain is EAGVAQSPRYKIIEKRQSVAFWCNPISGHATLYWYQQILGQGPKLLIQFQNNGVVDDSQLPKDRFSAERLKGVDSTLKIQPAKLEDSAVYLCASSPPRAGGQLTEAFFGQGTRLTVV.

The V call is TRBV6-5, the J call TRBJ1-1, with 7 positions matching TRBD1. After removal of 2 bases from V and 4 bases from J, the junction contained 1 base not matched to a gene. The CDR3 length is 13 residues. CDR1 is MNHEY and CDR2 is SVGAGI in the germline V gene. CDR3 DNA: TGTGCCAGCAGTTACGAGGGGGCCACTGAAGCTTTCTTT. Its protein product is CASSYEGATEAFF.

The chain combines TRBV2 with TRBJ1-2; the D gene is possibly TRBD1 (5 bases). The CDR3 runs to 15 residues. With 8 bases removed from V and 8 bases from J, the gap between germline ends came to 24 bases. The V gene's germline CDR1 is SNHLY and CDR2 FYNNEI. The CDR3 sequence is CASFQTDFTTFGYTF. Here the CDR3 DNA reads TGTGCCAGCTTTCAGACAGACTTCACGACCTTCGGCTACACCTTC.

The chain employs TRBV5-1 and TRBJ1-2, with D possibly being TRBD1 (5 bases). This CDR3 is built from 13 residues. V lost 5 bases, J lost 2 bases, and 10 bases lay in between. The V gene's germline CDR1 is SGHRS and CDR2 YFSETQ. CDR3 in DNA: TGCGCCAGCAGTCGGGACTCCAACTATGGCTACACCTTC. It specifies CASSRDSNYGYTF.

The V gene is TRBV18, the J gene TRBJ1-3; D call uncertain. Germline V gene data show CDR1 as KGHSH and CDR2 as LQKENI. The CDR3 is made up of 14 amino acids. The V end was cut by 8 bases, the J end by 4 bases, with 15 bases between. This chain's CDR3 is CASPLGGEGNTIYF. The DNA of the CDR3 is TGTGCCAGCCCACTTGGCGGGGAAGGAAACACCATATATTTT.

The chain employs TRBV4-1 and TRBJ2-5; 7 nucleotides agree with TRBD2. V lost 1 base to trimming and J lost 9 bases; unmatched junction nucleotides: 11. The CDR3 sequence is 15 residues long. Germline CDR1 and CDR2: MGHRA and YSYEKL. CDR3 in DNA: TGCGCCAGCAGCCAAGTGGCTAGCGGTCTGGGGGCCCAGTACTTC. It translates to CASSQVASGLGAQYF.

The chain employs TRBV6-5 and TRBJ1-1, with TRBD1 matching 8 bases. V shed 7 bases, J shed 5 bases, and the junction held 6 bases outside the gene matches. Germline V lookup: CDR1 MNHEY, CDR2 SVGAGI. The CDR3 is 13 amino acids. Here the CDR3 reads CASNPTGGTEAFF. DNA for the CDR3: TGTGCCAGCAATCCCACAGGGGGTACTGAAGCTTTCTTT.

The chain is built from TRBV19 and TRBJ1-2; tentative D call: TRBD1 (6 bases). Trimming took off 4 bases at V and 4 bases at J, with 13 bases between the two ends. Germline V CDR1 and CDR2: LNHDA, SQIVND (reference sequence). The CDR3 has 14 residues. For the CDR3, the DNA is TGTGCCAGTAGTAAGCAGGGGTTCGGCTATGGCTACACCTTC. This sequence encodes CASSKQGFGYGYTF.

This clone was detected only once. DNA of the CDR3: TGCGCCAGCAGCCTCCGGGACAGGGGAGAAAAACTGTTTTTT. It translates to CASSLRDRGEKLFF. The rearrangement uses TRBV4-1 and TRBJ1-4; TRBD1 matches at 10 bases. V trimming: 4 bases; J trimming: 8 bases; junction bases outside the gene matches: 4. Looked up from germline, CDR1 is MGHRA and CDR2 is YSYEKL. CDR3 size: 14 residues.

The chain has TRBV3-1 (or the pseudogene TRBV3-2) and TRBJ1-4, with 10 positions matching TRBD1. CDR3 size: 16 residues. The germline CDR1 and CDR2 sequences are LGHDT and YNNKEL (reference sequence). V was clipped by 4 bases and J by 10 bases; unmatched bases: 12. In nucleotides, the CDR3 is TGTGCCAGCAGCCCCCCCCCGACAGGGGGCCGGGGAAAACTGTTTTTT. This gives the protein CASSPPPTGGRGKLFF.

The CDR3 nucleotides read TGTGCCAGCTCACCACCATCGGCCTACGAGCAGTACTTC. Its translation is CASSPPSAYEQYF. The chain employs TRBV18 and TRBJ2-7; D gene unclear. The CDR3 covers 13 residues. The V gene's germline CDR1 is KGHSH and CDR2 LQKENI. Trimming shortened V by 0 bases and J by 2 bases, and 5 bases separated the two germline ends.

The CDR3 region is CAISIAGGPREQFF. CDR3 coding DNA: TGTGCCATCAGTATAGCGGGGGGGCCGAGGGAGCAGTTCTTC. This chain uses TRBV10-3 with TRBJ2-1; 11 positions agree with TRBD2. Germline-derived CDR1 and CDR2 are ENHRY and SYGVKD. Germline trimming cut 5 bases from V and 10 bases from J; bases unmatched to any gene: 7. The CDR3 totals 14 residues.

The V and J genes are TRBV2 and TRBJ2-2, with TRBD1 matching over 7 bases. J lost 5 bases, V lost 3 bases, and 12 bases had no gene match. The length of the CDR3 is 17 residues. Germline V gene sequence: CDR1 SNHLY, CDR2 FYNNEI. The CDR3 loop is CASSDRDRASRTGELFF. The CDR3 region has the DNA TGTGCCAGCAGTGACCGCGACAGGGCAAGTCGGACCGGGGAGCTGTTTTTT.

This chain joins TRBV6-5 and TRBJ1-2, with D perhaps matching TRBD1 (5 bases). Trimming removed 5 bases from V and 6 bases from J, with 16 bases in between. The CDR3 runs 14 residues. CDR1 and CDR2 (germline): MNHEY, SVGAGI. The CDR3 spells CASSNYGGRDGYTF. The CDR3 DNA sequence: TGTGCCAGCAGTAACTACGGGGGAAGAGATGGCTACACCTTC.

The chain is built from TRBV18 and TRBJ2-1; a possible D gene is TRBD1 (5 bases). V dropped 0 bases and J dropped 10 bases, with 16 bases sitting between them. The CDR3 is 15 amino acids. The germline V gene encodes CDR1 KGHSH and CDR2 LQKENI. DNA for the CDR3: TGTGCCAGCTCACCACCAGGGGTAAGGGTGCAGGAGCAGTTCTTC. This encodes CASSPPGVRVQEQFF.

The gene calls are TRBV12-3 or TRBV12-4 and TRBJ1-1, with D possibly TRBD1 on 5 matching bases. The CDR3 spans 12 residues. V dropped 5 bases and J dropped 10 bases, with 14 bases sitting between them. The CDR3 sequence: CASSTRQRLAFF. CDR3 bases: TGTGCCAGCAGTACCAGACAGAGGCTAGCTTTCTTT.

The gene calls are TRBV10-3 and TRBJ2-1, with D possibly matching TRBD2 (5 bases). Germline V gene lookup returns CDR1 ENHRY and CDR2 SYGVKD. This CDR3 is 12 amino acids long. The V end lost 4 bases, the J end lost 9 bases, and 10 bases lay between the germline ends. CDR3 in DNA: TGTGCCATCAGTGTCGCGGGTAGTGAGCAGTTCTTC. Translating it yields CAISVAGSEQFF.

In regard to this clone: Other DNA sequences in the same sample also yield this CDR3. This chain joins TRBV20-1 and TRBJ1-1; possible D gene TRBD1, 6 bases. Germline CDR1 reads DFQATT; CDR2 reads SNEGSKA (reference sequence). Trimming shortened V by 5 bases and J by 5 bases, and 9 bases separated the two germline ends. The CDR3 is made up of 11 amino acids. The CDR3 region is CSASRGTEAFF. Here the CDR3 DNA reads TGCAGTGCTTCGAGGGGGACTGAAGCTTTCTTT.

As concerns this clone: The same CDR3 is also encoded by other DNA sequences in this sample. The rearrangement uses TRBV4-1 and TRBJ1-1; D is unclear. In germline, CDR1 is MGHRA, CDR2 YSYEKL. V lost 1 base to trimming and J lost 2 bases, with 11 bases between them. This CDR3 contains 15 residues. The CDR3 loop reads CASSQGGQANTEAFF. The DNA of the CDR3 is TGCGCCAGCAGCCAAGGAGGGCAGGCAAACACTGAAGCTTTCTTT.

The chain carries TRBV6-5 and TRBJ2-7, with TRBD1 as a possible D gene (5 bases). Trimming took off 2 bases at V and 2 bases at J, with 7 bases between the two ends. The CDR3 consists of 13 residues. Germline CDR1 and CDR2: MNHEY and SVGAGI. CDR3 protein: CASSYRRAYEQYF. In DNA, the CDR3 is TGTGCCAGCAGTTACCGCAGGGCCTACGAGCAGTACTTC.

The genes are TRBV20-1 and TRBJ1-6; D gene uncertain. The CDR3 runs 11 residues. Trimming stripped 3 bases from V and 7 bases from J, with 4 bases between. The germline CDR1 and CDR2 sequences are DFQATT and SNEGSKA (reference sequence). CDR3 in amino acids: CSASLNSPLHF. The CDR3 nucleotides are TGCAGTGCTAGTCTCAATTCACCCCTCCACTTT.

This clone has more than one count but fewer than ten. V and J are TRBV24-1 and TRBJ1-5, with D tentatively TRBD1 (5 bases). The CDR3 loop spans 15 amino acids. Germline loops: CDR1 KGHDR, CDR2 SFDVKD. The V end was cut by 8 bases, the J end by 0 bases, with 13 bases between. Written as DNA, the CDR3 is TGTGCCACCACCGCCCGGGGACTTAGCAATCAGCCCCAGCATTTT. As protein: CATTARGLSNQPQHF.

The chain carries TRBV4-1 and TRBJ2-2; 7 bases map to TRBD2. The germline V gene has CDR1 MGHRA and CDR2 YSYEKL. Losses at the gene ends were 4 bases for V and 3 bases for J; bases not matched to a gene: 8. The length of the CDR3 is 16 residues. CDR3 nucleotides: TGCGCCAGCAGCCCCATGGCGGGGGAATACACCGGGGAGCTGTTTTTT. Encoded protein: CASSPMAGEYTGELFF.

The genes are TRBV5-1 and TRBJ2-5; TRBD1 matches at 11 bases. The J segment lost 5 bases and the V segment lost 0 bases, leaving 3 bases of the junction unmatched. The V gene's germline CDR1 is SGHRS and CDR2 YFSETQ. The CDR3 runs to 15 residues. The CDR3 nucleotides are TGCGCCAGCAGCTTGGGGACAGGGGGCAGGGAGACCCAGTACTTC. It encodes CASSLGTGGRETQYF.

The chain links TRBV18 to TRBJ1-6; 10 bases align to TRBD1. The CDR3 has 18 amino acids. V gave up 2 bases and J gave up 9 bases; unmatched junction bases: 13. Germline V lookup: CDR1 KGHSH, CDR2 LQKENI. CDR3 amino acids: CASSPSGQGPRYRSPLHF. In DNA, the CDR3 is TGTGCCAGCTCACCATCGGGACAGGGGCCTCGTTATCGTTCACCCCTCCACTTT.

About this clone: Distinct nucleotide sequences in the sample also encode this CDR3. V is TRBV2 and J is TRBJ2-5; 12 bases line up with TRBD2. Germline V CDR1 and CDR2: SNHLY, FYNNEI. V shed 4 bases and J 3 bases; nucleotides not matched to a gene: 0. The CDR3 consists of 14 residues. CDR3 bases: TGTGCCAGCAGTGGACTAGCGGGGGAAGAGACCCAGTACTTC. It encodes CASSGLAGEETQYF.

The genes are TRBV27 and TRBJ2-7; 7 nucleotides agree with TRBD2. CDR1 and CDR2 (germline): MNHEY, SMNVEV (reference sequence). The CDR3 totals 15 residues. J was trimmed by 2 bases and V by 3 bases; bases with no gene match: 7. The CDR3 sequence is CASSLGRGGAYEQYF. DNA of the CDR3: TGTGCCAGCAGTTTGGGGCGGGGAGGGGCCTACGAGCAGTACTTC.

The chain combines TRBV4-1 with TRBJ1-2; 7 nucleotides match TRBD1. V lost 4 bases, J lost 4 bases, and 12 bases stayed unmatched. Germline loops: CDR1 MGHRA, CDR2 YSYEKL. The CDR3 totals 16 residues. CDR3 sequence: CASSPTGTRDSYGYTF. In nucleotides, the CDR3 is TGCGCCAGCAGCCCGACCGGGACGAGGGACAGCTATGGCTACACCTTC.

CDR3 bases: TGTGCCAGCAGCCACCACCCGACAGGGGAGGGTAAGCATGAGCAGTTCTTC. Its protein is CASSHHPTGEGKHEQFF. The genes are TRBV9 and TRBJ2-1, with a weak D call TRBD1 (8 bases). Germline loops: CDR1 SGDLS, CDR2 YYNGEE. Trimming left V 4 bases short and J 8 bases short, with 25 bases between. The CDR3 spans 17 residues.

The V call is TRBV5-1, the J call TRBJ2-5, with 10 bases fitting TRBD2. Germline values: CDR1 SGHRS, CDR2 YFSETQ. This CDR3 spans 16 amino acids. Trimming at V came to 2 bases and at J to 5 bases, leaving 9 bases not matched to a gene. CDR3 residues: CASSLASGGRRETQYF. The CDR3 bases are TGCGCCAGCAGCTTAGCTAGCGGGGGCAGAAGGGAGACCCAGTACTTC.